This paragraph reports one T cell receptor (beta chain). Authors' processing steps: Scientists estimated how many nucleated cells there were by amplifying reference gene primers. TCRdb's copy holds only in-frame clones and misses some; the assay was immunoSEQ multiplex PCR. The V and J calls and clone size come from that table; D and trimming were worked out from the DNA. The data contain approximately 150,000 clones, nearly 90% of them singletons. These data belong to a study of blood T cell repertoires in COVID-19. V shed 6 bases, J shed 10 bases, and the junction held 3 bases outside the gene matches. This CDR3 contains 13 residues. Looked up from germline, CDR1 is WSHSY and CDR2 is SAAADI.

The rearrangement joins TRBV10-2 to TRBJ1-6; 10 bases line up with TRBD1. Sequenced sample: peripheral blood. This receptor was identified in a man between 65 and 85 years old with acute or convalescent COVID-19. CDR3 loop: CASRTGGSSPLHF. The DNA for the CDR3 is TGCGCCAGCAGGACAGGGGGCAGCTCACCCCTCCACTTT.